This T cell receptor beta chain was observed in a study of T cell changes during pregnancy in multiple sclerosis. The length of the CDR3 is 18 residues. CDR1 is SNHLY and CDR2 is FYNNEI in the germline V gene. Deletions cut 3 bases from V and 2 bases from J, with 21 bases between. This clone was recorded only once. Profiled with immunoSEQ multiplex PCR; TCRdb holds only in-frame clones, not every one. The repertoire includes roughly 48,000 clones, almost 95% of them detected once, and less than 0.25% sits in the top ten. Sequenced here: CD4+ T cells from peripheral blood mononuclear cells, sampled in the third trimester of pregnancy. The receptor's source is a female donor with multiple sclerosis, enrolled in a pregnancy study. The chain combines TRBV2 with TRBJ2-3, with D maybe TRBD2 (5 bases). The CDR3 sequence: CASSEGSPGTPPTDTQYF. CDR3 coding DNA: TGTGCCAGCAGTGAGGGGAGCCCAGGCACCCCCCCCACAGATACGCAGTATTTT.